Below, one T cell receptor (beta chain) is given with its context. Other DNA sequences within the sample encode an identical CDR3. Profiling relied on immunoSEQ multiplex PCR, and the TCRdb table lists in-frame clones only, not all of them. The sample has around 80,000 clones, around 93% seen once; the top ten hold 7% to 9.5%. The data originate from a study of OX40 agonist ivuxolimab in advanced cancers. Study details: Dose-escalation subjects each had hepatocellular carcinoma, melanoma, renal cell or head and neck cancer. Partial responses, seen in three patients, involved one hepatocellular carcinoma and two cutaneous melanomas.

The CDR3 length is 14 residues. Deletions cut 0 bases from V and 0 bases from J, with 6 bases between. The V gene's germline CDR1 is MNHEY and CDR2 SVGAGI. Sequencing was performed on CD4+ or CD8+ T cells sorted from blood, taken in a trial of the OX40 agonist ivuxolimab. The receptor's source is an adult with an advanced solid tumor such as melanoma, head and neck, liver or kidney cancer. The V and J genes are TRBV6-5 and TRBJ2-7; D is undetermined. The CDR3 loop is CASSYSGSSYEQYF. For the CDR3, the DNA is TGTGCCAGCAGTTACTCGGGCAGCTCCTACGAGCAGTACTTC.